A single sample gave rise to the 11 T cell receptor beta chains below, sequenced in a study of blood T cell repertoires in COVID-19. Assay used: immunoSEQ multiplex PCR; TCRdb lists only in-frame clones, some missing. The data hold about 68,000 clones, with 90% observed a single time. The sequencing input was peripheral blood. The receptors were gathered from a man aged 50-60 years with COVID-19, enrolled during active disease.

This clone occurred once. The rearrangement joins TRBV5-4 to TRBJ2-1; the match to TRBD2 covers 10 bases. Germline V gives CDR1 SGHNT, CDR2 YYREEE (reference sequence). V trimming: 8 bases; J trimming: 7 bases; junction bases outside the gene matches: 6. The CDR3 has 13 residues. The CDR3 DNA reads TGTGCCAGAAAGCGGGAGGGCGGGAATGAGCAGTTCTTC. It specifies CARKREGGNEQFF.

The CDR3 DNA reads TGTGCCAGCAGCTTAGGGACAGCCTATAATTCACCCCTCCACTTT. It yields the protein CASSLGTAYNSPLHF. V is TRBV5-6 and J is TRBJ1-6; 7 nucleotides line up with TRBD1. Germline assignment: CDR1 SGHDT and CDR2 YYEEEE. The CDR3 length is 15 residues. V trimming: 2 bases; J trimming: 2 bases; junction bases outside the gene matches: 1.

The chain combines TRBV24-1 with TRBJ2-1; 10 nucleotides match TRBD1. The CDR3 is made up of 16 amino acids. Germline assignment: CDR1 KGHDR and CDR2 SFDVKD. The trim removed 3 bases at V and 1 base at J, leaving 2 bases unmatched. DNA of the CDR3: TGTGCCACCAGTGATCGGGACAGGGGATCCTACAATGAGCAGTTCTTC. Translated: CATSDRDRGSYNEQFF.

The CDR3 reads CATSREAQGSSYEQYF. DNA of the CDR3: TGTGCCACCAGCAGAGAGGCCCAGGGGAGCTCCTACGAGCAGTACTTC. The chain recombines TRBV15 with TRBJ2-7; weak D call: TRBD1 (6 bases). V was clipped by 0 bases and J by 0 bases, with 12 bases between them. Germline-derived CDR1 and CDR2 are LNHNV and YYDKDF (reference sequence). This CDR3 comprises 16 residues.

This clone has just one count. V and J are TRBV7-8 and TRBJ1-2; tentatively, D is TRBD1 (6 bases). The V gene lost 4 bases and the J gene lost 5 bases, with 14 bases spanning the gap. The CDR3 runs to 14 residues. CDR1 and CDR2 (germline): SGHVS, FQNEAQ. The CDR3, as DNA: TGTGCCAGCAGCTCTCGCGGGGGGCCGTATGGCTACACCTTC. Translated, it gives CASSSRGGPYGYTF.

This chain connects TRBV4-3 to TRBJ2-1; D remains ambiguous. The germline V gene has CDR1 LGHNA and CDR2 YSLEER. Trimming removed 0 bases at V and 0 bases at J, with 3 bases between. The CDR3 runs to 14 residues. The CDR3 DNA follows: TGCGCCAGCAGCCAAGATAGCTCCTACAATGAGCAGTTCTTC. It encodes CASSQDSSYNEQFF.

This rearrangement joins TRBV6-1 to TRBJ1-4; tentatively, D is TRBD1 (6 bases). V was cut by 3 bases and J by 6 bases, with 14 bases left in between. The CDR3 runs 15 residues. Germline CDR1 and CDR2: MNHNS and SASEGT. CDR3 in DNA: TGTGCCAGCAGTGAGGCGGGGAGGGGGGATGAAAAACTGTTTTTT. Its protein product is CASSEAGRGDEKLFF.

The rearrangement uses TRBV19 and TRBJ2-1, with 10 bases aligning to TRBD1. V gave up 6 bases and J gave up 5 bases; unmatched junction bases: 19. The CDR3 extends over 19 amino acids. Germline CDR1 and CDR2: LNHDA and SQIVND (reference sequence). CDR3: CASSLRQGARLSTHNEQFF. As DNA, the CDR3 is TGTGCCAGTAGCCTAAGACAGGGGGCTCGGCTATCGACACACAATGAGCAGTTCTTC.

As concerns this clone: Relative to the germline gene, one junction end is altered; a read error may explain this. The chain joins TRBV2 to TRBJ1-2; 8 bases match TRBD1. The CDR3 is 14 amino acids. Germline V gene lookup returns CDR1 SNHLY and CDR2 FYNNEI. CDR3 nucleotides: TGTGCCAGCACTGAACAGGGGGCTAACTATGGCTACACCTTC. Amino acids: CASTEQGANYGYTF.

The chain links TRBV19 to TRBJ2-4; the match to TRBD2 covers 8 bases. V lost 1 base and J lost 0; bases outside the gene matches: 5. This CDR3 region has 17 residues. Germline V gene sequence: CDR1 LNHDA, CDR2 SQIVND (reference sequence). The CDR3 nucleotides are TGTGCCAGTAGTATAGTCCGGGAGGGTCTAGCCAAAAACATTCAGTACTTC. Protein product: CASSIVREGLAKNIQYF.

This clone was seen a handful of times. The chain joins TRBV19 to TRBJ1-1; TRBD1 might be the D (5 bases). Between the trimmed V and J ends, which lost 1 base and 1 base, there was a span of 7 bases. Germline V gene data show CDR1 as LNHDA and CDR2 as SQIVND (reference sequence). CDR3 size: 14 residues. The CDR3 DNA follows: TGTGCCAGTAGTATAGGGGGCTGGAACACTGAAGCTTTCTTT. Amino acid sequence: CASSIGGWNTEAFF.